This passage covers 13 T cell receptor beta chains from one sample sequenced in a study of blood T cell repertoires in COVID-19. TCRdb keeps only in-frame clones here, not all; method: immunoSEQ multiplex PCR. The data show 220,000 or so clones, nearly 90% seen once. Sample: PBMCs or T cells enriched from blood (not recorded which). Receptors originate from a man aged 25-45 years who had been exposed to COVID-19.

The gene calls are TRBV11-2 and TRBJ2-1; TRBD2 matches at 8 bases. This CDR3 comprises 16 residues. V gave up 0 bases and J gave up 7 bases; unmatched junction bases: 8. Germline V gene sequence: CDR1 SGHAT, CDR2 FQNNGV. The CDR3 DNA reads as TGTGCCAGCAGCTTAGAAGGCGGGGGGTATTCGAATGAGCAGTTCTTC. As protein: CASSLEGGGYSNEQFF.

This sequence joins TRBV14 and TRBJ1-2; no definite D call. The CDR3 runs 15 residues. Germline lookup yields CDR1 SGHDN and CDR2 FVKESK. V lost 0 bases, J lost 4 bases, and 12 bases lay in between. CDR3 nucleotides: TGTGCCAGCAGCCAAGATCTCGGAGGACGCTATGGCTACACCTTC. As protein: CASSQDLGGRYGYTF.

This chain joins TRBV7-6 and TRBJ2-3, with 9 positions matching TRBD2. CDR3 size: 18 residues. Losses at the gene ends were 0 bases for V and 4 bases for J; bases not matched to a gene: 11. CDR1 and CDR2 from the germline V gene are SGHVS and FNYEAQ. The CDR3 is CASSLAALTSGRADTQYF. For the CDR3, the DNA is TGTGCCAGCAGCTTAGCGGCCCTGACTAGCGGCCGAGCAGATACGCAGTATTTT.

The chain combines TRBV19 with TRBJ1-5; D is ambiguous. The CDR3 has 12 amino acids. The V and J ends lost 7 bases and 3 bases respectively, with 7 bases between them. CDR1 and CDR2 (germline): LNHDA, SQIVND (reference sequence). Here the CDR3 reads CASNRYNQPQHF. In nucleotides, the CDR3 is TGTGCCAGTAACCGGTACAATCAGCCCCAGCATTTT.

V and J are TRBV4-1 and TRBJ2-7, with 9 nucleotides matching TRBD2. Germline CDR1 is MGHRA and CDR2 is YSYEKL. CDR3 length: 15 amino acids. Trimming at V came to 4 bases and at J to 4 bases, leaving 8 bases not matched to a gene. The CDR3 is CASSPRGTSRYEQYF. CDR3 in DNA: TGCGCCAGCAGCCCCAGAGGGACTAGCAGGTACGAGCAGTACTTC.

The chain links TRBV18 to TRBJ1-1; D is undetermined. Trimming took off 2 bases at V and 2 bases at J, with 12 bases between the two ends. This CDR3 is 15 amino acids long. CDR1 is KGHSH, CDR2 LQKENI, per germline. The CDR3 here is CASSPTRVTNTEAFF. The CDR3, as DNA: TGTGCCAGCTCACCAACAAGAGTGACTAACACTGAAGCTTTCTTT.

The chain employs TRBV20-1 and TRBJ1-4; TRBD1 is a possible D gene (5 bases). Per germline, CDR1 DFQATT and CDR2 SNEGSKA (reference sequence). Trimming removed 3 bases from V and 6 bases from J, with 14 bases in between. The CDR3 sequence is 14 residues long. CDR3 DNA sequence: TGCAGTGCTAGTTCGGGACTTTTTGATGAAAAACTGTTTTTT. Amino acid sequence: CSASSGLFDEKLFF.

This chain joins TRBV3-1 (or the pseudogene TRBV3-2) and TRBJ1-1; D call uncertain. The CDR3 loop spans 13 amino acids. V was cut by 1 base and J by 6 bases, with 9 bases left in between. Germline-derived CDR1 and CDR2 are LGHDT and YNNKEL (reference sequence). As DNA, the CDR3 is TGTGCCAGCAGCCAAGGTGCGGCCGCTGAAGCTTTCTTT. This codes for CASSQGAAAEAFF.

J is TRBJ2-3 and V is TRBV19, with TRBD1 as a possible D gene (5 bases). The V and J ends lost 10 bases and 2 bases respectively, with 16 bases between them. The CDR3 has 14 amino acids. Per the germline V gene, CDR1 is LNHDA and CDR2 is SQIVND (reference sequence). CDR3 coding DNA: TGTGCCACCAAAAATCAGGGTACCACAGATACGCAGTATTTT. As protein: CATKNQGTTDTQYF.

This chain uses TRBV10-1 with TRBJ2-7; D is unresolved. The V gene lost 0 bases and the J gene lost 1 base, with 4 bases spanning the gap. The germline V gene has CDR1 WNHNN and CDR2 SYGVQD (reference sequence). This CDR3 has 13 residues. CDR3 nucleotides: TGCGCCAGCAGTGAGTCGACTTCCTACGAGCAGTACTTC. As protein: CASSESTSYEQYF.

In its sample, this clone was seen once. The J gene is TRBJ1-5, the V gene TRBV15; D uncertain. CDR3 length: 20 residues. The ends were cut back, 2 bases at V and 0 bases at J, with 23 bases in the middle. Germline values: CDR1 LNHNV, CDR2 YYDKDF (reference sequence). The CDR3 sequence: CATSRNDGRLTHYSNQPQHF. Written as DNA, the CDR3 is TGTGCCACCAGCAGAAATGACGGGAGATTGACACACTATAGCAATCAGCCCCAGCATTTT.

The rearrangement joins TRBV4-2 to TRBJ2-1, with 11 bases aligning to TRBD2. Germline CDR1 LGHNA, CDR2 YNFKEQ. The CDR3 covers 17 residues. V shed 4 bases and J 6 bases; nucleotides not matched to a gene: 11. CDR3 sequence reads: CASSPLPSSGGPNEQFF. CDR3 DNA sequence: TGTGCCAGCAGCCCCCTACCCTCTAGCGGGGGGCCCAATGAGCAGTTCTTC.

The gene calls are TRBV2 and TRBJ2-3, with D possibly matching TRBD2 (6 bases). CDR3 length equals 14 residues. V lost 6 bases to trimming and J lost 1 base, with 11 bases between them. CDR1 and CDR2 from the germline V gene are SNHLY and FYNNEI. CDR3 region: CASRGDSRTDTQYF. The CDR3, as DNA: TGTGCCAGCAGGGGGGACTCGCGCACAGATACGCAGTATTTT.